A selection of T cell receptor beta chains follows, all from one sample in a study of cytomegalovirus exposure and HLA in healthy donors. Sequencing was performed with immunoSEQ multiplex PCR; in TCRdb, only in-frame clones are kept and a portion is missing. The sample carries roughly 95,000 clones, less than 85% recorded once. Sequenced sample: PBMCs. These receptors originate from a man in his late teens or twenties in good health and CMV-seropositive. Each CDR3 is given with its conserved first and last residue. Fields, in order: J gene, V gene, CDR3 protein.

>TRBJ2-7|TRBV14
CASSHTFRGFYEQYF
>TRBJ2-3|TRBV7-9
CASSIAGGPVSTDTQYF
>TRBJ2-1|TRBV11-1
CASSATGIEQFF
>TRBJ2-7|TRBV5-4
CASSWGQGPYEQYF
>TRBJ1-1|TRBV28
CATTDGGLNTEAFF
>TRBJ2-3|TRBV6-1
CASSDGTGDIDTQYF
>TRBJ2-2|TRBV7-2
CASSAELAGGPGELFF
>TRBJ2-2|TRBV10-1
CASSRTGGPGELFF
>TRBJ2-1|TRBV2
CASSDFYEQFF
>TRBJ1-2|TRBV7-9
CASSWTGGEVNYGYTF
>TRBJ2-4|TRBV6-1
CASTSSAGWSVQYF